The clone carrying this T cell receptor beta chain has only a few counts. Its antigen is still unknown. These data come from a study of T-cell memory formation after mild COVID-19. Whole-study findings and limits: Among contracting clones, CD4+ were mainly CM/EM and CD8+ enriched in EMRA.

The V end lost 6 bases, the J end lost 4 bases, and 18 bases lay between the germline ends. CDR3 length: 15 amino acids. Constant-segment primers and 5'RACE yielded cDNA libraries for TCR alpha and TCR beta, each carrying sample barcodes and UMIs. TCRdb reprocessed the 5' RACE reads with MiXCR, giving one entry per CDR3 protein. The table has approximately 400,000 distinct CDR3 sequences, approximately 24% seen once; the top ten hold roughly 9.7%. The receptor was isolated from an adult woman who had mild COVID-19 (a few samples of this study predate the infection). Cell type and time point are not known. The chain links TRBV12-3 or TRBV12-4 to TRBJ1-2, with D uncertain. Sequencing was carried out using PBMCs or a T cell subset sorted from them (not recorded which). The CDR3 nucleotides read TGTGCCAGCAGCCCCTCGGAACCTTGGGGCTATGGCTACACCTTC. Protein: CASSPSEPWGYGYTF.